This TCR beta chain emerged from a study of blood T cell repertoires in COVID-19 (dated by TCRdb to about 2020). Background on the whole study: Collaborator samples came from the United States, Italy and Spain and covered acute and convalescent phases of COVID-19. The prospective study material was composed of cDNA or gDNA derived from T cells, B-cell-depleted T cells, or PBMCs. Deeply sampled blood TCRbeta repertoires from subjects exposed to, actively infected with, or recovered from COVID-19 were included in the dataset. A freely available public database, intended as a resource for researchers studying the immune response to SARS-CoV-2, is where the repertoires were released. Samples were obtained from the ongoing ImmuneRACE study (first 160 participants) and from 1,200 or so subjects provided by 6 global collaborators. Nearly every sample came with metadata listing a de-identified subject ID, COVID-19 status, age in years and sex. Where HLA class I and class II types were available, the types were taken from metadata supplied by the sample provider, not from assay-based typing.

Concerning this clone: What antigen it recognizes has not been identified. The record has no base qualities; no much larger clone is one base away.

Study-level results and caveats: Clinical and demographic metadata were provided uncurated, with the amount varying by source and participant.

Whole blood was collected in K2EDTA tubes by collaborating institutions according to the institutions' own protocols. For TCRbeta analysis, collaborators shipped samples as frozen whole blood, isolated PBMCs, or DNA extracted from either of those sample types. The CDR3 sequence holds 17 residues, the cysteine and phenylalanine included. Of all the DNA, just the CDR3 is kept, 51 bases in frame from base 1. CDR1 SGHRS and CDR2 YFSETQ were looked up in the germline V gene. V trim: 1 base; J trim: 7 bases; unmatched bases: 11. TCRbeta CDR3 regions were amplified from genomic DNA by means of the immunoSEQ Assay, a bias-controlled multiplex PCR. As for how the authors treated the data: Nucleated cell counts per sample were estimated from amplification of reference gene primers within the assay. To quantify the absolute abundance of each unique TCRbeta CDR3 rearrangement, sequence reads were collapsed and filtered. For each sample, productive Simpson clonality was calculated by taking the square root of Simpson's diversity index across productive rearrangements. In TCRdb, the immuneACCESS table is reduced to in-frame sequences with V and J assigned. These tables do not hold every clone; where another copy was compared, an unresolved V gene accounts for under half, and the others remain unexplained. V and J calls and clone size are those listed in that table; D and trimming were worked out from the DNA. Within this sample are some 250,000 clones, with approximately 87% of them counted one time only. The ten largest make up roughly 5.8% of the sample.

Recombination joined TRBV5-1 with TRBJ2-3; 11 central nucleotides agree with TRBD2. The sample comprised peripheral blood. This clonotype originated in a man aged 55-75 years with acute or convalescent COVID-19. The CDR3 corresponds to CASSLLTSGSRGNTQYF. The nucleotide sequence is TGCGCCAGCAGCTTGCTTACTAGCGGGAGTAGGGGGAATACGCAGTATTTT.